The sequence of this T cell receptor (beta chain) was determined in a study of T cell changes during pregnancy in multiple sclerosis (dated by TCRdb to about 2019). Concerning the study at large: The study looked at changes in the T cell repertoire across pregnancy in women with multiple sclerosis.

CDR1 and CDR2 are read off the germline V gene (reference sequence) as LNHDA and SQIVND. From the cysteine up to the phenylalanine, the CDR3 has a length of 17 residues. Only CDR3 DNA remains: 51 bases, in frame from the first base. Cut back by 10 bases and 1 base, the V and J ends lie 23 bases apart. In regard to this clone: Its antigen specificity is not known. No much larger clonotype is one base removed from it; base qualities were not supplied.

Receptor amplification or capture employed the immunoSEQ multiplex PCR assay. Here the immuneACCESS table is served through TCRdb, limited to in-frame sequences with V and J called. Missing clones are a known gap in these copies; in checked studies unresolved V genes cover under half, and the rest lacks a known reason. The table for this sample lists around 72,000 clones; about 92% of them were counted only once. The ten largest clonotypes hold over 2% of the sample. Sequences were derived from peripheral blood, sampled in the second trimester of pregnancy. The chain uses TRBV19 and TRBJ1-5, with TRBD1 as a weak D call on 6 bases. This receptor was obtained from a female donor in good health, enrolled as a control in a pregnancy study. The nucleotide sequence reads TGTGCCACCAAGCGGGGGCCGTCGGCAGACAGCAATCAGCCCCAGCATTTT. This is translated as CATKRGPSADSNQPQHF.